This entry lists 26 T cell receptor beta chains sequenced from one sample in a study of T cell changes during pregnancy in multiple sclerosis. Some clones are missing from TCRdb's copy, which holds only in-frame ones; the method was immunoSEQ multiplex PCR. The data contain 65,000 to 90,000 clones, approximately 89% of them seen just once; the ten biggest clones take up 2.5% to 3%. Material: peripheral blood, obtained in the first trimester of pregnancy. The receptors come from a female donor with multiple sclerosis, enrolled in a pregnancy study.

This clone showed up just a few times. Here the CDR3 reads CASSTRGGRNQPQHF. The CDR3 DNA is TGTGCCAGTAGTACCCGGGGGGGCCGCAATCAGCCCCAGCATTTT. The V call is TRBV19, the J call TRBJ1-5, with D perhaps TRBD1 (6 bases). The CDR3 sequence is 15 residues long. Germline-derived CDR1 and CDR2 are LNHDA and SQIVND (reference sequence). Trimming shortened V by 4 bases and J by 2 bases, and 12 bases separated the two germline ends.

The chain carries TRBV5-3 and TRBJ1-2, with 8 bases aligning to TRBD1. Being an ORF, TRBV5-3 has a function that is uncertain. The junction had 6 bases not matched to a gene; V was cut back by 4 bases and J by 4 bases. This CDR3 is 14 amino acids long. The CDR3 here is CARSIRTGFYGYTF. CDR3 coding DNA: TGTGCCAGAAGCATTCGGACAGGGTTCTATGGCTACACCTTC.

The chain combines TRBV28 with TRBJ2-3, with TRBD2 matching 12 bases. The CDR3 spans 19 residues. Germline V gene data show CDR1 as MDHEN and CDR2 as SYDVKM. Trimming cost V 2 bases and J 3 bases; bases outside gene matches: 12. This CDR3 is CASSLGRLAGARATDTQYF. The CDR3 DNA is TGTGCCAGCAGTTTAGGGAGACTAGCGGGGGCCAGGGCAACAGATACGCAGTATTTT. The full variable domain, rest sourced from reference TRBV28 and TRBJ2-3, is DVKVTQSSRYLVKRTGEKVFLECVQDMDHENMFWYRQDPGLGLRLIYFSYDVKMKEKGDIPEGYSVSREKKERFSLILESASTNQTSMYLCASSLGRLAGARATDTQYFGPGTRLTVL.

The chain couples TRBV11-3 to TRBJ2-2; D not resolved. This CDR3 spans 12 amino acids. Germline V lookup: CDR1 SGHNT, CDR2 YENEEA. V lost 6 bases to trimming and J lost 14 bases, with 16 bases between them. CDR3 sequence: CASRSMADCLFF. In DNA form, the CDR3 reads TGTGCCAGCAGGTCTATGGCAGACTGCCTGTTTTTT.

The gene calls are TRBV6-1 and TRBJ2-2; possible D gene TRBD2, 5 bases. This CDR3 has 14 residues. Germline V gives CDR1 MNHNS, CDR2 SASEGT. V shed 6 bases and J shed 2 bases, with 10 bases lying between them. The CDR3: CASRAGKNTGELFF. The CDR3 DNA is TGTGCCAGCAGAGCCGGGAAAAACACCGGGGAGCTGTTTTTT.

This clone was seen a single time. The chain joins TRBV5-1 to TRBJ2-1, with TRBD2 matching 14 bases. The J segment lost 0 bases and the V segment lost 3 bases, leaving 5 bases of the junction unmatched. Germline-derived CDR1 and CDR2 are SGHRS and YFSETQ. This CDR3 is built from 18 residues. CDR3: CASSSGLAGARSYNEQFF. The CDR3 DNA reads TGCGCCAGCAGCTCGGGACTAGCGGGAGCCCGCTCCTACAATGAGCAGTTCTTC.

V usage is TRBV11-1 and J usage is TRBJ1-6, with D perhaps matching TRBD1 (5 bases). V gave up 2 bases and J gave up 6 bases, with 5 bases separating them. Germline values: CDR1 SGHAT, CDR2 FQDESV (reference sequence). The CDR3 has 13 amino acids. CDR3 bases: TGTGCCAGCAGCTTACAGGGTAATTCACCCCTCCACTTT. Translated: CASSLQGNSPLHF.

This chain connects TRBV28 to TRBJ1-2; D unclear. The germline gives CDR1 MDHEN, CDR2 SYDVKM. Trimming cost V 2 bases and J 2 bases, with 12 bases left between them. The CDR3 spans 15 residues. CDR3 in amino acids: CASSLGPQQNYGYTF. As DNA, the CDR3 is TGTGCCAGCAGTTTAGGGCCCCAACAGAACTATGGCTACACCTTC.

This chain connects TRBV29-1 to TRBJ2-7, with 13 bases aligning to TRBD2. V shed 3 bases, J shed 4 bases, and the junction held 3 bases outside the gene matches. This CDR3 has 14 residues. Germline CDR1 reads SQVTM; CDR2 reads ANQGSEA. Here the CDR3 DNA reads TGCAGCGTTGATACTAGCGGGAGGGGTTACGAGCAGTACTTC. This gives the protein CSVDTSGRGYEQYF.

The rearrangement links TRBV7-9 to TRBJ1-2, with 7 bases fitting TRBD1. V was clipped by 5 bases and J by 3 bases; unmatched bases: 9. CDR3 length: 15 amino acids. CDR1 SEHNR and CDR2 FQNEAQ come from the germline V gene (reference sequence). This CDR3 reads CASSRISDRDYGYTF. The DNA for the CDR3 is TGTGCCAGCAGCAGAATTTCTGACAGGGACTATGGCTACACCTTC.

The rearrangement uses TRBV30 and TRBJ2-7, with 9 nucleotides matching TRBD2. Trimming at V came to 7 bases and at J to 9 bases, leaving 13 bases not matched to a gene. Germline V lookup: CDR1 GTSNPN, CDR2 SVGIG (reference sequence). The CDR3 loop spans 13 amino acids. The CDR3 spells CALAGTSSARQYF. CDR3 bases: TGTGCCTTGGCTGGGACTAGCTCCGCAAGGCAGTACTTC.

This chain joins TRBV29-1 and TRBJ2-7; no reliable D call. V lost 4 bases, J lost 0 bases, and 7 bases lay in between. Germline CDR1 reads SQVTM; CDR2 reads ANQGSEA. The length of the CDR3 is 12 residues. CDR3 sequence reads: CSVVEASYEQYF. CDR3 DNA sequence: TGCAGCGTTGTCGAAGCCTCCTACGAGCAGTACTTC.

This chain connects TRBV19 to TRBJ1-1; maybe TRBD1 (5 bases). Germline CDR1 reads LNHDA; CDR2 reads SQIVND (reference sequence). Deletions cut 5 bases from V and 0 bases from J, with 13 bases between. The CDR3 spans 15 residues. CDR3 protein: CASSASGRVNTEAFF. CDR3 coding DNA: TGTGCCAGTAGTGCATCAGGGAGGGTGAACACTGAAGCTTTCTTT.

The rearrangement links TRBV2 to TRBJ1-3, with a possible D match to TRBD1 (6 bases). Germline values: CDR1 SNHLY, CDR2 FYNNEI. The CDR3 is made up of 15 amino acids. V was shortened by 7 bases and J by 4 bases, with 17 bases between the two germline ends. CDR3 region: CASTPYRDPGNTIYF. The CDR3 region has the DNA TGTGCCAGCACCCCCTACAGGGACCCGGGAAACACCATATATTTT. The variable domain in full, completed from reference TRBV2 and TRBJ1-3, reads EPEVTQTPSHQVTQMGQEVILRCVPISNHLYFYWYRQILGQKVEFLVSFYNNEISEKSEIFDDQFSVERPDGSNFTLKIRSTKLEDSAMYFCASTPYRDPGNTIYFGEGSWLTVV.

This clone was recorded a few times. This chain links TRBV28 with TRBJ1-2; no clear D. Deletions cut 6 bases from V and 2 bases from J, with 10 bases between. Germline-derived CDR1 and CDR2 are MDHEN and SYDVKM. This CDR3 has 13 amino acids. As DNA, the CDR3 is TGTGCCAGCAGGAGCGACCGGAACTATGGCTACACCTTC. This translates into CASRSDRNYGYTF.

The chain links TRBV29-1 to TRBJ2-1, with TRBD1 identical over 9 bases. Germline V gene data show CDR1 as SQVTM and CDR2 as ANQGSEA. The CDR3 runs 15 residues. V was clipped by 6 bases and J by 7 bases; unmatched bases: 13. The CDR3 bases are TGCAGCGTCGGACTGAGCCCACAGGGGGCTAATGAGCAGTTCTTC. It codes for CSVGLSPQGANEQFF.

This clone was seen only once. This sequence joins TRBV4-3 and TRBJ2-5; 9 bases agree with TRBD2. V shed 1 base, J shed 5 bases, and the junction held 8 bases outside the gene matches. CDR1 is LGHNA, CDR2 YSLEER, per germline. The CDR3 covers 16 residues. CDR3 sequence: CASSQGGRGRDETQYF. As DNA, the CDR3 is TGCGCCAGCAGCCAAGGCGGGAGGGGAAGGGATGAGACCCAGTACTTC.

The chain couples TRBV9 to TRBJ2-2; a possible D gene is TRBD1 (6 bases). The ends were cut back, 1 base at V and 7 bases at J, with 11 bases in the middle. Germline V gene sequence: CDR1 SGDLS, CDR2 YYNGEE. The CDR3 is 14 amino acids. CDR3 loop: CASSVQGGGGELFF. The CDR3 nucleotides read TGTGCCAGCAGCGTACAAGGGGGTGGCGGGGAGCTGTTTTTT.

The V call is TRBV30, the J call TRBJ1-5; 7 bases are shared with TRBD1. With V trimmed by 1 base and J by 4 bases, 10 bases remained unmatched. This CDR3 contains 16 residues. The germline gives CDR1 GTSNPN, CDR2 SVGIG (reference sequence). In nucleotides, the CDR3 is TGTGCCTGGAGTGCTGGGTTTGGGACAGAAAATCAGCCCCAGCATTTT. This codes for CAWSAGFGTENQPQHF.

V gene TRBV30 combines with J gene TRBJ1-6; the match to TRBD1 covers 8 bases. V dropped 1 base and J dropped 10; count of bases not matched to a gene: 3. The CDR3 length is 13 residues. Germline-derived CDR1 and CDR2 are GTSNPN and SVGIG (reference sequence). The CDR3 DNA reads as TGTGCCTGGAGTGCCGACAGGGGCTCACCCCTCCACTTT. It yields the protein CAWSADRGSPLHF.

This chain connects TRBV9 to TRBJ2-3, with D possibly matching TRBD2 (5 bases). V was cut by 3 bases and J by 4 bases, with 6 bases left in between. Germline lookup yields CDR1 SGDLS and CDR2 YYNGEE. CDR3 length equals 12 residues. CDR3 residues: CASSALADTQYF. CDR3 in DNA: TGTGCCAGCAGCGCACTAGCAGATACGCAGTATTTT.

The rearrangement links TRBV18 to TRBJ1-3, with D perhaps matching TRBD1 (6 bases). Deletions cut 3 bases from V and 3 bases from J, with 9 bases between. This CDR3 region has 14 residues. Per germline, CDR1 KGHSH and CDR2 LQKENI. The chain's CDR3 is CASSPYRDGNTIYF. CDR3 DNA: TGTGCCAGCTCACCGTACAGGGATGGAAACACCATATATTTT.

The chain couples TRBV28 to TRBJ1-4; 10 bases fit TRBD1. The trim removed 5 bases at V and 6 bases at J, leaving 12 bases unmatched. Per the germline V gene, CDR1 is MDHEN and CDR2 is SYDVKM. The CDR3 is 17 amino acids. CDR3 region: CASSPGTGAFGDEKLFF. In DNA, the CDR3 is TGTGCCAGCAGTCCCGGGACAGGGGCGTTCGGTGATGAAAAACTGTTTTTT.

The gene calls are TRBV30 and TRBJ2-1; TRBD2 aligns across 11 bases. The CDR3 spans 15 residues. Germline V gene sequence: CDR1 GTSNPN, CDR2 SVGIG (reference sequence). V shed 1 base and J 3 bases; nucleotides not matched to a gene: 2. The CDR3 DNA is TGTGCCTGGAGTGCGGGACTAGCGGACTACAATGAGCAGTTCTTC. It translates to CAWSAGLADYNEQFF.

Here the CDR3 DNA reads TGTGCCAGCAGTCAGCAGGGCCCTGGCTACACCTTC. As protein: CASSQQGPGYTF. The chain couples TRBV6-6 to TRBJ1-2; D possibly corresponds to TRBD1 (5 bases). The CDR3 has 12 residues. The V and J ends lost 5 bases and 7 bases respectively, with 11 bases between them. Germline values: CDR1 MNHNY, CDR2 SVGAGI (reference sequence).

This chain links TRBV7-2 with TRBJ2-3, with a weak D call TRBD2 (5 bases). Germline V gene data show CDR1 as SGHTA and CDR2 as FQGNSA. The CDR3 totals 18 residues. V lost 0 bases to trimming and J lost 0 bases, with 16 bases between them. The CDR3, as DNA: TGTGCCAGCAGCTTAGCCCTCTGGCGGGCCCCTAGCACAGATACGCAGTATTTT. As protein: CASSLALWRAPSTDTQYF.